Below are 7 T cell receptor beta chains sequenced from a single sample in a study of T cells after yellow fever vaccination. Each CDR3 protein gets one entry after TCRdb re-called the 5' RACE reads with MiXCR. The table includes 450,000 to 600,000 distinct CDR3 sequences, approximately 13% detected once. The input for sequencing was PBMCs, taken on the day of the yellow fever booster vaccination. All receptors derive from a man aged 25 to 40 who received the YFV17D yellow fever vaccine.

This sequence joins TRBV9 and TRBJ2-1; D gene ambiguous. Germline CDR1 and CDR2: SGDLS and YYNGEE. This CDR3 comprises 15 residues. The ends were cut back, 0 bases at V and 0 bases at J, with 7 bases in the middle. The CDR3 nucleotides read TGTGCCAGCAGCGTAGGGAGTTTCTCCTACAATGAGCAGTTCTTC. This codes for CASSVGSFSYNEQFF.

The sample holds a few counts of this clonotype. This chain connects TRBV10-1 to TRBJ2-5; weak D call: TRBD2 (6 bases). Germline CDR1 and CDR2: WNHNN and SYGVQD (reference sequence). This CDR3 has 14 amino acids. Trimming left V 3 bases short and J 3 bases short, with 11 bases between. The CDR3 is CASSEGGFEETQYF. CDR3 bases: TGCGCCAGCAGTGAAGGAGGGTTTGAAGAGACCCAGTACTTC.

This chain links TRBV20-1 with TRBJ1-1; D unresolved. The V end was cut by 0 bases, the J end by 5 bases, with 19 bases between. The CDR3 is made up of 16 amino acids. The germline V gene has CDR1 DFQATT and CDR2 SNEGSKA (reference sequence). CDR3 region: CSARDPGTGARTEAFF. The CDR3 nucleotides read TGCAGTGCTAGAGATCCAGGCACGGGAGCACGGACTGAAGCTTTCTTT.

This chain joins TRBV29-1 and TRBJ2-5; a weak D match, TRBD2 (6 bases). Per the germline V gene, CDR1 is SQVTM and CDR2 is ANQGSEA. This CDR3 comprises 13 residues. V was clipped by 1 base and J by 4 bases, with 10 bases between them. The CDR3 loop is CSVEARRGETQYF. As DNA, the CDR3 is TGCAGCGTTGAAGCCAGGAGGGGAGAGACCCAGTACTTC. The full variable domain, in which reference TRBV29-1 and TRBJ2-5 provide the parts outside the CDR3, is SAVISQKPSRDICQRGTSLTIQCQVDSQVTMMFWYRQQPGQSLTLIATANQGSEATYESGFVIDKFPISRPNLTFSTLTVSNMSPEDSSIYLCSVEARRGETQYFGPGTRLLVL.

This clonotype was counted many times. The V and J genes are TRBV7-9 and TRBJ2-5; no definite D call. Germline CDR1 and CDR2: SEHNR and FQNEAQ (reference sequence). Trimming stripped 5 bases from V and 5 bases from J, with 12 bases between. The length of the CDR3 is 13 residues. CDR3 region: CASSLVGTETQYF. CDR3 bases: TGTGCCAGCAGCCTAGTCGGCACGGAGACCCAGTACTTC. Using reference TRBV7-9 and TRBJ2-5 for the parts outside the CDR3, the full variable domain is DTGVSQNPRHKITKRGQNVTFRCDPISEHNRLYWYRQTLGQGPEFLTYFQNEAQLEKSRLLSDRFSAERPKGSFSTLEIQRTEQGDSAMYLCASSLVGTETQYFGPGTRLLVL.

This clonotype was found many times. V is TRBV20-1 and J is TRBJ2-2; 7 positions agree with TRBD2. J was trimmed by 2 bases and V by 0 bases; bases with no gene match: 3. This CDR3 comprises 15 residues. The germline CDR1 and CDR2 sequences are DFQATT and SNEGSKA (reference sequence). CDR3 loop: CSARDGGSNTGELFF. Here the CDR3 DNA reads TGCAGTGCTAGAGATGGCGGGAGCAACACCGGGGAGCTGTTTTTT.

The sample holds a few counts of this clonotype. The V call is TRBV25-1, the J call TRBJ2-7; 8 nucleotides align to TRBD1. The V gene end was trimmed by 3 bases and the J gene end by 0 bases; junction bases not matched to a gene: 4. The V gene's germline CDR1 is MGHDK and CDR2 SYGVNS. The CDR3 totals 15 residues. The CDR3 sequence: CASSDLGQASYEQYF. The CDR3 DNA reads as TGTGCCAGCAGTGATTTGGGACAGGCCTCCTACGAGCAGTACTTC.